A single sample is the source of the 25 T cell receptor beta chains below, sequenced in a study of cytomegalovirus exposure and HLA in healthy donors. The PCR was carried out with 60 Vbeta primers and 13 Jbeta primers. Method: immunoSEQ multiplex PCR; TCRdb's copy keeps in-frame clones and lacks some. The table includes roughly 240,000 clones, around 80% detected once. Sequencing input: PBMCs. These receptors came from a woman aged 40 to 50 in good health and CMV-seropositive.

The rearrangement joins TRBV5-1 to TRBJ2-7; 8 positions match TRBD1. V shed 0 bases and J 4 bases; nucleotides not matched to a gene: 6. Looked up from germline, CDR1 is SGHRS and CDR2 is YFSETQ. This CDR3 has 15 amino acids. CDR3 DNA sequence: TGCGCCAGCAGCTTGGTGCCAGGGGGCAGGTACGAGCAGTACTTC. Protein sequence: CASSLVPGGRYEQYF.

This sequence joins TRBV30 and TRBJ1-2; no clear D gene. CDR1 is GTSNPN and CDR2 is SVGIG in the germline V gene (reference sequence). The length of the CDR3 is 14 residues. V shed 0 bases and J shed 5 bases, with 13 bases lying between them. CDR3 in DNA: TGTGCCTGGAGTGTACTAGGTCGAGATTATGGCTACACCTTC. It yields the protein CAWSVLGRDYGYTF.

The genes are TRBV5-1 and TRBJ1-1; 9 bases match TRBD1. The CDR3 is 14 amino acids. The ends lost 4 bases at V and 4 bases at J; junction bases unmatched: 5. Per the germline V gene, CDR1 is SGHRS and CDR2 is YFSETQ. The CDR3: CASSVTGGGTEAFF. The CDR3, as DNA: TGCGCCAGCAGCGTTACAGGGGGCGGCACTGAAGCTTTCTTT. The whole variable domain, remainder taken from reference TRBV5-1 and TRBJ1-1, is KAGVTQTPRYLIKTRGQQVTLSCSPISGHRSVSWYQQTPGQGLQFLFEYFSETQRNKGNFPGRFSGRQFSNSRSEMNVSTLELGDSALYLCASSVTGGGTEAFFGQGTRLTVV.

The chain joins TRBV4-3 to TRBJ1-2; D uncertain. Trimming pared 0 bases from V and 2 bases from J, leaving 7 bases between. CDR1 and CDR2 from the germline V gene are LGHNA and YSLEER. The CDR3 spans 14 residues. The CDR3 spells CASSQDSGNYGYTF. The CDR3 coding sequence is TGCGCCAGCAGCCAAGACTCCGGGAACTATGGCTACACCTTC.

V and J are TRBV4-3 and TRBJ2-1, with 7 bases identical to TRBD2. The CDR3 contains 17 residues. The germline V gene has CDR1 LGHNA and CDR2 YSLEER. Trimming removed 0 bases from V and 6 bases from J; junction bases left unmatched: 11. In nucleotides, the CDR3 is TGCGCCAGCAGCCAAGAAGTCGTGGCGACTAGCATCAATGAGCAGTTCTTC. Amino acids: CASSQEVVATSINEQFF.

V and J are TRBV7-9 and TRBJ1-1; 7 nucleotides line up with TRBD1. The V segment lost 6 bases and the J segment 1 base; nucleotides outside the gene matches: 5. Germline-derived CDR1 and CDR2 are SEHNR and FQNEAQ (reference sequence). This CDR3 is 14 amino acids long. The CDR3 DNA sequence: TGTGCCAGCAGTCAGGGACAGACGAACACTGAAGCTTTCTTT. It encodes CASSQGQTNTEAFF.

The chain links TRBV7-9 to TRBJ2-1; D unclear. V was shortened by 1 base and J by 11 bases, with 18 bases between the two germline ends. Germline V lookup: CDR1 SEHNR, CDR2 FQNEAQ (reference sequence). This CDR3 has 15 amino acids. The CDR3 here is CASSLGLLADLQQFF. DNA of the CDR3: TGTGCCAGCAGCTTAGGCCTTTTAGCCGATCTTCAGCAGTTCTTC.

Comment on this clone: This sample also contains other DNA sequences that code for the same CDR3. The chain is built from TRBV9 and TRBJ2-5; D call uncertain. Trimming left V 0 bases short and J 5 bases short, with 8 bases between. The CDR3 is made up of 13 amino acids. Looked up from germline, CDR1 is SGDLS and CDR2 is YYNGEE. CDR3 loop: CASSVGGEETQYF. CDR3 nucleotides: TGTGCCAGCAGCGTAGGAGGAGAGGAGACCCAGTACTTC.

This clone was seen only once. The chain joins TRBV5-1 to TRBJ2-2; TRBD2 aligns across 13 bases. V shed 7 bases and J 6 bases; nucleotides not matched to a gene: 12. The CDR3 runs to 17 residues. Germline CDR1 and CDR2: SGHRS and YFSETQ. This chain's CDR3 is CASWKTSGRAVAGELFF. In nucleotides, the CDR3 is TGCGCCAGCTGGAAAACTAGCGGGAGGGCCGTGGCCGGGGAGCTGTTTTTT.

The chain recombines TRBV6-5 with TRBJ2-5, with 8 bases aligning to TRBD2. Germline values: CDR1 MNHEY, CDR2 SVGAGI. The CDR3 contains 15 residues. Trimming removed 5 bases from V and 6 bases from J; junction bases left unmatched: 11. CDR3 bases: TGTGCCAGCAGTCCCATAGGAGGCGGGGGGAAGACCCAGTACTTC. The encoded protein is CASSPIGGGGKTQYF.

This rearrangement joins TRBV6-5 to TRBJ1-1; no clear D gene. The CDR3 totals 15 residues. The V gene's germline CDR1 is MNHEY and CDR2 SVGAGI. V was shortened by 5 bases and J by 1 base, with 14 bases between the two germline ends. The CDR3 protein is CASSPRGSSNTEAFF. The CDR3 DNA reads as TGTGCCAGCAGTCCGCGGGGAAGCTCGAACACTGAAGCTTTCTTT.

The rearrangement links TRBV7-3 to TRBJ1-1, with TRBD1 identical over 8 bases. Trimming removed 5 bases from V and 5 bases from J; junction bases left unmatched: 7. The CDR3 runs 14 residues. Germline V gene data show CDR1 as SGHTA and CDR2 as FQGTGA. CDR3 bases: TGTGCCAGCAGCCCACAGGGGGGAGGAACTGAAGCTTTCTTT. Translation: CASSPQGGGTEAFF. The whole variable domain, remainder taken from reference TRBV7-3 and TRBJ1-1, is GAGVSQTPSNKVTEKGKYVELRCDPISGHTALYWYRQSLGQGPEFLIYFQGTGAADDSGLPNDRFFAVRPEGSVSTLKIQRTERGDSAVYLCASSPQGGGTEAFFGQGTRLTVV.

The chain uses TRBV29-1 and TRBJ2-3; 10 bases align to TRBD2. Germline V gives CDR1 SQVTM, CDR2 ANQGSEA. CDR3 length equals 16 residues. V lost 4 bases to trimming and J lost 0 bases; unmatched junction nucleotides: 7. DNA of the CDR3: TGCAGCGTTGTGTGGGGACTAGCGCGTAGCACAGATACGCAGTATTTT. Amino acid sequence: CSVVWGLARSTDTQYF.

V is TRBV7-3 and J is TRBJ2-2, with a weak D call TRBD2 (5 bases). V lost 1 base, J lost 6 bases, and 15 bases lay in between. Germline loops: CDR1 SGHTA, CDR2 FQGTGA. There are 16 residues in the CDR3. DNA of the CDR3: TGTGCCAGCAGCTTAATGGCGGGTACCTACCCCGGGGAGCTGTTTTTT. Its translation is CASSLMAGTYPGELFF.

The chain employs TRBV11-3 and TRBJ1-1; D possibly corresponds to TRBD1 (6 bases). This CDR3 is built from 15 residues. Germline V gene lookup returns CDR1 SGHNT and CDR2 YENEEA. V lost 0 bases and J 0 bases, leaving 8 bases between the germline ends. CDR3: CASSLDGTLNTEAFF. CDR3 bases: TGTGCCAGCAGCTTAGACGGGACACTGAACACTGAAGCTTTCTTT. The full variable domain, completed using reference TRBV11-3 and TRBJ1-1, is EAGVVQSPRYKIIEKKQPVAFWCNPISGHNTLYWYLQNLGQGPELLIRYENEEAVDDSQLPKDRFSAERLKGVDSTLKIQPAELGDSAVYLCASSLDGTLNTEAFFGQGTRLTVV.

The chain recombines TRBV6-1 with TRBJ1-5; the match to TRBD1 covers 7 bases. Looked up from germline, CDR1 is MNHNS and CDR2 is SASEGT. This CDR3 contains 15 residues. With V trimmed by 7 bases and J by 0 bases, 6 bases remained unmatched. Here the CDR3 reads CASTFGQASNQPQHF. Written as DNA, the CDR3 is TGTGCCAGCACCTTCGGACAGGCTAGCAATCAGCCCCAGCATTTT.

This clone showed up just a few times. The CDR3 nucleotides are TGTGCCAGCAGCTCAGGATCAAGTGAAGCTTTCTTT. Translated: CASSSGSSEAFF. The V call is TRBV11-2, the J call TRBJ1-1; D remains unclear. Trimming removed 4 bases from V and 7 bases from J, with 10 bases in between. Germline-derived CDR1 and CDR2 are SGHAT and FQNNGV. This CDR3 comprises 12 residues.

The chain recombines TRBV6-5 with TRBJ2-2; 7 nucleotides match TRBD1. The CDR3 sequence is 15 residues long. V lost 7 bases and J lost 6; bases outside the gene matches: 11. Germline V gene sequence: CDR1 MNHEY, CDR2 SVGAGI. The CDR3 sequence: CASTLIQGVPGELFF. DNA for the CDR3: TGTGCCAGCACCCTCATCCAGGGGGTACCCGGGGAGCTGTTTTTT.

J is TRBJ2-3 and V is TRBV5-6; TRBD1 matches at 10 bases. Germline V gene sequence: CDR1 SGHDT, CDR2 YYEEEE. V lost 3 bases, J lost 4 bases, and 2 bases stayed unmatched. The CDR3 totals 14 residues. CDR3 residues: CASSSGTGADTQYF. The CDR3, as DNA: TGTGCCAGCAGCTCCGGGACAGGGGCAGATACGCAGTATTTT.

V gene TRBV29-1 combines with J gene TRBJ1-2; D is possibly TRBD1 (5 bases). Germline CDR1 and CDR2: SQVTM and ANQGSEA. V was pared by 1 base and J by 8 bases, with 11 bases between. The CDR3 has 12 residues. The CDR3 region has the DNA TGCAGCGTTGAAGTCGGGGGAAGAGGCTACACCTTC. This codes for CSVEVGGRGYTF.

The CDR3 spells CASSQVGGGPEQYF. CDR3 sequence (DNA): TGTGCCAGCAGCCAAGTAGGTGGCGGGCCCGAGCAGTACTTC. The chain carries TRBV4-2 and TRBJ2-7, with D possibly TRBD2 on 5 matching bases. This CDR3 has 14 amino acids. Germline V gene data show CDR1 as LGHNA and CDR2 as YNFKEQ. The germline V and J ends were trimmed by 1 base and 6 bases, with 13 bases remaining between them.

The chain links TRBV5-1 to TRBJ1-6, with 7 bases lining up with TRBD1. Germline V CDR1 and CDR2: SGHRS, YFSETQ. The junction had 5 bases not matched to a gene; V was cut back by 1 base and J by 7 bases. The CDR3 is made up of 15 amino acids. CDR3 protein: CASSLSDRANSPLHF. CDR3 nucleotides: TGCGCCAGCAGCTTGTCCGACAGGGCAAATTCACCCCTCCACTTT.

This chain joins TRBV4-3 and TRBJ1-3; perhaps TRBD1 as D (5 bases). Trimming took 1 base from V and 4 from J, leaving 5 bases between them. Germline V gene lookup returns CDR1 LGHNA and CDR2 YSLEER. The CDR3 has 13 amino acids. CDR3 sequence reads: CASSQAGGNTIYF. For the CDR3, the DNA is TGCGCCAGCAGCCAAGCAGGGGGAAACACCATATATTTT.

The chain combines TRBV2 with TRBJ2-3; 11 nucleotides align to TRBD2. The CDR3 has 16 amino acids. The V segment lost 5 bases and the J segment 5 bases; nucleotides outside the gene matches: 9. CDR1 and CDR2 from the germline V gene are SNHLY and FYNNEI. The chain's CDR3 is CASSLTLAGGVDTQYF. The CDR3, as DNA: TGTGCCAGCAGTCTAACCCTAGCGGGGGGCGTAGATACGCAGTATTTT.

In nucleotides, the CDR3 is TGTGCCAGCAGCGTCTCCGCTAGCCCTGATAACACCGGGGAGCTGTTTTTT. It specifies CASSVSASPDNTGELFF. This chain uses TRBV9 with TRBJ2-2, with a possible D match to TRBD2 (5 bases). CDR3 length: 17 amino acids. The V gene lost 2 bases and the J gene lost 2 bases, with 16 bases spanning the gap. Germline-derived CDR1 and CDR2 are SGDLS and YYNGEE.